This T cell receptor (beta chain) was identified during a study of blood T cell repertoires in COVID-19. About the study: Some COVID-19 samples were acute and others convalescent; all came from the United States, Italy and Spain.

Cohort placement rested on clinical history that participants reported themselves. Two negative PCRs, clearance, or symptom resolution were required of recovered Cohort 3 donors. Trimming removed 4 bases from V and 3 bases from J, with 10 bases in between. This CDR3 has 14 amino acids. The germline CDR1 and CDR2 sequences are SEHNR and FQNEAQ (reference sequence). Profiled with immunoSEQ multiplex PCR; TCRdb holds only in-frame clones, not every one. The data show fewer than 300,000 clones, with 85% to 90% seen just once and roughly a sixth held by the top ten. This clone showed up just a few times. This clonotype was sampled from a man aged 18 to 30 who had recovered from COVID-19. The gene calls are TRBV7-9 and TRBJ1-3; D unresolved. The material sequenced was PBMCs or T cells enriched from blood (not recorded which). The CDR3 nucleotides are TGTGCCAGCAGCTACCGAACTAATGGAAACACCATATATTTT. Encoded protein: CASSYRTNGNTIYF.